This T cell receptor (beta chain) originates from a study of blood T cell repertoires in COVID-19. Using immunoSEQ multiplex PCR, the repertoire was profiled, and TCRdb retains in-frame clones only, with some absent. The repertoire consists of about 110,000 clones, with 65% to 90% occurring once and the leading ten covering approximately 15%. Germline V gene sequence: CDR1 SGHTA, CDR2 FQGNSA. Trimming cost V 5 bases and J 4 bases, with 9 bases left between them. The CDR3 is made up of 14 amino acids. The source material was peripheral blood. The rearrangement joins TRBV7-2 to TRBJ1-6; D call uncertain. The sequence came from a woman in her sixties or seventies with acute or convalescent COVID-19. The CDR3 loop is CASSTTGYNSPLHF. Written as DNA, the CDR3 is TGTGCCAGCAGCACCACCGGGTATAATTCACCCCTCCACTTT.